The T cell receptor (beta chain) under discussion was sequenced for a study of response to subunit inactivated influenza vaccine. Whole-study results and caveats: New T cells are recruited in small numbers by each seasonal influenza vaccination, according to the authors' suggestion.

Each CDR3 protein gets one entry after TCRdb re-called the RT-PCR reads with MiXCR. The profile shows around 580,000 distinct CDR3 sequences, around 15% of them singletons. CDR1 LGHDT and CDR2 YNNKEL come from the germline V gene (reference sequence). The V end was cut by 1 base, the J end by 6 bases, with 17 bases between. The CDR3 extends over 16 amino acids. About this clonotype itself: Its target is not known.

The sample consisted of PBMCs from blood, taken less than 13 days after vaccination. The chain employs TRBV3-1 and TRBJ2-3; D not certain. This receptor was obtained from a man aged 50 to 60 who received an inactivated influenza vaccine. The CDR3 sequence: CASSQVRVGSTDTQYF. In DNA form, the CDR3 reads TGTGCCAGCAGCCAAGTACGGGTCGGGTCCACGGATACGCAGTATTTT.